What follows are 25 T cell receptor beta chains derived from one specimen sequenced in a study of technical replicates of blood from four donors. The data were produced by immunoSEQ multiplex PCR, yet TCRdb's version contains in-frame clones alone and is incomplete. The repertoire holds 70,000 or so clones, about 90% seen once, with roughly 4.8% in the top ten. The sequenced sample was PBMCs. Receptor source: a human donor in good health. Some clones in this sample may be carry-over from other donors' samples.

The rearrangement joins TRBV2 to TRBJ2-7; 7 bases map to TRBD1. V was pared by 7 bases and J by 2 bases, with 5 bases of the junction left unmatched. The CDR3 is 13 amino acids. Germline values: CDR1 SNHLY, CDR2 FYNNEI. In DNA form, the CDR3 reads TGTGCCAGCAAGGGGACAGTTGCCTACGAGCAGTACTTC. This translates into CASKGTVAYEQYF.

A single count supports this clone. The V and J genes are TRBV11-3 and TRBJ1-1, with no clear D. Trimming took off 0 bases at V and 3 bases at J, with 5 bases between the two ends. Germline V gives CDR1 SGHNT, CDR2 YENEEA. The CDR3 is made up of 13 amino acids. The CDR3 protein is CASSLDVYTEAFF. CDR3 nucleotide sequence: TGTGCCAGCAGCTTAGATGTCTACACTGAAGCTTTCTTT.

In nucleotides, the CDR3 is TGTGCCAGCAGTTCAGGCAGGGGCATTCAGTACTTC. It encodes CASSSGRGIQYF. The V and J genes are TRBV2 and TRBJ2-4, with D possibly TRBD1 on 6 matching bases. CDR3 size: 12 residues. The ends were cut back, 5 bases at V and 9 bases at J, with 11 bases in the middle. Germline V CDR1 and CDR2: SNHLY, FYNNEI.

This chain uses TRBV20-1 with TRBJ2-7; unclear D gene. This CDR3 contains 11 residues. From germline, CDR1 is DFQATT and CDR2 SNEGSKA (reference sequence). V was pared by 5 bases and J by 6 bases, with 11 bases between. CDR3: CSAGGFREQYF. The CDR3 DNA reads TGCAGTGCTGGCGGCTTCCGCGAGCAGTACTTC.

The J gene is TRBJ2-4, the V gene TRBV9; D gene uncertain. The CDR3 length is 13 residues. The V gene lost 0 bases and the J gene lost 11 bases, with 12 bases spanning the gap. Per germline, CDR1 SGDLS and CDR2 YYNGEE. The CDR3 DNA is TGTGCCAGCAGCGTAGGAGATAGTAGCCTTCAGTACTTC. Its translation is CASSVGDSSLQYF.

This chain links TRBV5-1 with TRBJ1-1; the D gene is possibly TRBD1 (6 bases). The V gene's germline CDR1 is SGHRS and CDR2 YFSETQ. This CDR3 has 14 residues. V was pared by 5 bases and J by 1 base, with 12 bases between. The DNA of the CDR3 is TGCGCCAGCAGGATCGAGACAGGGAACACTGAAGCTTTCTTT. Protein sequence: CASRIETGNTEAFF.

The genes are TRBV7-2 and TRBJ2-7, with a possible D match to TRBD1 (6 bases). Trimming pared 5 bases from V and 7 bases from J, leaving 15 bases between. Germline V gives CDR1 SGHTA, CDR2 FQGNSA. The CDR3 totals 13 residues. The CDR3 coding sequence is TGTGCCAGCAGCGCACAGGGTCAAGGGGAGCAGTACTTC. As protein: CASSAQGQGEQYF.

CDR3: CASSSHRGPTYEQYF. The CDR3 DNA is TGTGCCAGCAGTTCGCACAGGGGTCCCACCTACGAGCAGTACTTC. The J gene is TRBJ2-7, the V gene TRBV6-5, with 7 bases aligning to TRBD1. V lost 4 bases to trimming and J lost 2 bases; unmatched junction nucleotides: 8. The CDR3 is made up of 15 amino acids. Germline-derived CDR1 and CDR2 are MNHEY and SVGAGI.

The rearrangement joins TRBV7-3 to TRBJ2-3; D call uncertain. The CDR3 contains 14 residues. Germline CDR1 and CDR2: SGHTA and FQGTGA. Trimming stripped 0 bases from V and 2 bases from J, with 6 bases between. The chain's CDR3 is CASSLTGVTDTQYF. The DNA for the CDR3 is TGTGCCAGCAGCTTAACCGGTGTCACAGATACGCAGTATTTT. The entire variable domain, with the rest obtained from reference TRBV7-3 and TRBJ2-3, is as follows: GAGVSQTPSNKVTEKGKYVELRCDPISGHTALYWYRQSLGQGPEFLIYFQGTGAADDSGLPNDRFFAVRPEGSVSTLKIQRTERGDSAVYLCASSLTGVTDTQYFGPGTRLTVL.

V gene TRBV7-2 combines with J gene TRBJ2-7; 9 positions agree with TRBD1. From germline, CDR1 is SGHTA and CDR2 FQGNSA. V lost 5 bases and J lost 3; bases outside the gene matches: 5. The CDR3 covers 14 residues. CDR3 amino acids: CASSLGQGNYEQYF. The CDR3 region has the DNA TGTGCCAGCAGCCTGGGACAGGGCAACTACGAGCAGTACTTC.

The chain employs TRBV6-6 and TRBJ1-2; possible D gene TRBD1, 6 bases. V was cut by 2 bases and J by 1 base, with 11 bases left in between. Germline CDR1 reads MNHNY; CDR2 reads SVGAGI (reference sequence). The CDR3 sequence is 15 residues long. The CDR3 DNA reads as TGTGCCAGCAGTTACCAAGACAGGAGTAACTATGGCTACACCTTC. As protein: CASSYQDRSNYGYTF.

The chain links TRBV19 to TRBJ2-7, with D possibly TRBD2 on 6 matching bases. Per germline, CDR1 LNHDA and CDR2 SQIVND (reference sequence). With 2 bases removed from V and 9 bases from J, the gap between germline ends came to 11 bases. The CDR3 loop spans 12 amino acids. The CDR3 sequence is CASSISTGAQYF. DNA for the CDR3: TGTGCCAGTAGTATATCGACGGGAGCGCAGTACTTC.

Notes on this clone: Sequence at one end of the junction differs from germline and may be a read error. This chain connects TRBV15 to TRBJ1-5; 7 bases map to TRBD1. This CDR3 contains 15 residues. The V gene's germline CDR1 is LNHNV and CDR2 YYDKDF (reference sequence). The CDR3 sequence: CATSQGQISHQPQHF. The CDR3 region has the DNA TGTGCCACCAGCCAGGGACAGATTAGCCATCAGCCCCAGCATTTT. Full variable domain (missing parts from reference TRBV15 and TRBJ1-5): DAMVIQNPRYQVTQFGKPVTLSCSQTLNHNVMYWYQQKSSQAPKLLFHYYDKDFNNEADTPDNFQSRRPNTSFCFLDIRSPGLGDTAMYLCATSQGQISHQPQHFGDGTRLSIL.

The J gene is TRBJ2-3, the V gene TRBV29-1; D gene ambiguous. This CDR3 region has 13 residues. Trimming took 1 base from V and 1 from J, leaving 6 bases between them. Germline V gives CDR1 SQVTM, CDR2 ANQGSEA. The CDR3 nucleotides read TGCAGCGTTGAAGGTCAGGGCACAGATACGCAGTATTTT. Residues: CSVEGQGTDTQYF.

The CDR3 region has the DNA TGCGCCAGCAGCCCGACAGGGGGCGTAACCTACGAGCAGTACTTC. This gives the protein CASSPTGGVTYEQYF. The V call is TRBV5-1, the J call TRBJ2-7; 10 positions agree with TRBD1. Germline CDR1 and CDR2: SGHRS and YFSETQ. The CDR3 sequence is 15 residues long. With V trimmed by 4 bases and J by 2 bases, 6 bases remained unmatched. Looking up the rest from reference TRBV5-1 and TRBJ2-7 gives the full variable domain: KAGVTQTPRYLIKTRGQQVTLSCSPISGHRSVSWYQQTPGQGLQFLFEYFSETQRNKGNFPGRFSGRQFSNSRSEMNVSTLELGDSALYLCASSPTGGVTYEQYFGPGTRLTVT.

The chain employs TRBV10-3 and TRBJ2-5; D is undetermined. CDR3 length equals 14 residues. V lost 6 bases, J lost 4 bases, and 15 bases lay in between. Germline loops: CDR1 ENHRY, CDR2 SYGVKD. The CDR3 sequence is CAIRADLAGETQYF. CDR3 DNA sequence: TGTGCCATCAGAGCCGACTTAGCTGGAGAGACCCAGTACTTC.

The chain joins TRBV21-1 to TRBJ1-1. TRBV21-1 is a pseudogene segment. CDR3 length: 15 amino acids. The CDR3 here is CASSRRGGRGTEAFF. In DNA, the CDR3 is TGTGCCAGCAGCAGAAGGGGGGGAAGGGGCACTGAAGCTTTCTTT.

This sequence joins TRBV28 and TRBJ2-1, with TRBD2 matching 10 bases. With V trimmed by 7 bases and J by 8 bases, 8 bases remained unmatched. The germline CDR1 and CDR2 sequences are MDHEN and SYDVKM. The CDR3 sequence is 14 residues long. Here the CDR3 reads CASISTSGSDEQFF. Written as DNA, the CDR3 is TGTGCCAGCATCTCGACTAGCGGGTCCGATGAGCAGTTCTTC.

The CDR3 loop reads CASSQDRQGHNEQFF. CDR3 nucleotides: TGTGCCAGCAGCCAAGATCGACAGGGGCACAATGAGCAGTTCTTC. The V gene is TRBV4-2, the J gene TRBJ2-1; 8 positions agree with TRBD1. Germline CDR1 reads LGHNA; CDR2 reads YNFKEQ. The V segment lost 0 bases and the J segment 5 bases; nucleotides outside the gene matches: 3. There are 15 residues in the CDR3.

The chain uses TRBV15 and TRBJ1-2; D perhaps matches TRBD1 (5 bases). Trimming pared 0 bases from V and 8 bases from J, leaving 10 bases between. Germline CDR1 and CDR2: LNHNV and YYDKDF (reference sequence). The CDR3 is 13 amino acids. CDR3 residues: CATSREGGGGYTF. CDR3 coding DNA: TGTGCCACCAGCAGAGAAGGCGGGGGAGGCTACACCTTC. The complete variable domain, with remaining parts taken from reference TRBV15 and TRBJ1-2, reads DAMVIQNPRYQVTQFGKPVTLSCSQTLNHNVMYWYQQKSSQAPKLLFHYYDKDFNNEADTPDNFQSRRPNTSFCFLDIRSPGLGDTAMYLCATSREGGGGYTFGSGTRLTVV.

The chain recombines TRBV7-8 with TRBJ1-2, with a tentative D call TRBD1 (6 bases). Germline CDR1 reads SGHVS; CDR2 reads FQNEAQ. The CDR3 length is 12 residues. Trimming removed 3 bases at V and 8 bases at J, with 10 bases between. For the CDR3, the DNA is TGTGCCAGCAGCTTGGACAGAGTCGGCTACACCTTC. This sequence encodes CASSLDRVGYTF.

The V gene is TRBV7-2, the J gene TRBJ1-2; D is undetermined. Germline V CDR1 and CDR2: SGHTA, FQGNSA. The CDR3 spans 16 residues. V was clipped by 5 bases and J by 1 base, with 17 bases between them. This chain's CDR3 is CASSRRAGDVNYGYTF. The CDR3 nucleotides are TGTGCCAGCAGCCGGAGAGCGGGCGACGTTAACTATGGCTACACCTTC.

Here the CDR3 DNA reads TGTGCCAGCAGTGCTTCCAGGAAACTCTACGAGCAGTACTTC. It specifies CASSASRKLYEQYF. This chain joins TRBV5-4 and TRBJ2-7; D ambiguous. V lost 5 bases, J lost 3 bases, and 15 bases lay in between. The germline CDR1 and CDR2 sequences are SGHNT and YYREEE (reference sequence). The CDR3 is 14 amino acids.

This chain links TRBV20-1 with TRBJ1-2; possible D gene TRBD1, 6 bases. CDR1 DFQATT and CDR2 SNEGSKA come from the germline V gene (reference sequence). This CDR3 is built from 11 residues. Trimming shortened V by 3 bases and J by 8 bases, and 10 bases separated the two germline ends. CDR3 in amino acids: CSASYREGYTF. For the CDR3, the DNA is TGCAGTGCTAGCTACAGGGAGGGCTACACCTTC.

The rearrangement links TRBV7-8 to TRBJ2-5; the match to TRBD2 covers 10 bases. CDR1 SGHVS and CDR2 FQNEAQ come from the germline V gene. The CDR3 length is 14 residues. The V and J ends lost 3 bases and 4 bases, in that order; junction bases with no gene match: 2. The CDR3, as DNA: TGTGCCAGCAGCTTTAGCGGGAGGCGAGAGACCCAGTACTTC. Amino acids: CASSFSGRRETQYF.